This TCR beta chain was found in a study of CD8+ T cells in alopecia areata listed by TCRdb under 2018. About the study as a whole: The treated patients, all with moderate-to-severe alopecia areata, were enrolled in an open-label pilot trial of oral tofacitinib given at 5 to 10 mg twice daily. Patients received tofacitinib for 6 to 18 months and were then followed off drug for 6 months to check for delayed response and recurrence. The SALT score, which quantifies the percentage of affected scalp surface area, was used to measure disease severity in treated patients. To study T cell clonal expansion in alopecia areata, the researchers applied high-throughput TCRbeta sequencing to both the C3H/HeJ mouse model and human patients. Human TCRbeta sequencing covered scalp tissue and sorted CD4+ and CD8+ peripheral blood T cells from patchy and totalis/universalis alopecia areata patients and healthy controls. Biopsies were taken from tofacitinib-treated patients at baseline and again at 4 and 24 weeks into treatment, and several of those patients also had a later scalp biopsy. Scalp clonality was compared across normal scalp (n=4), patchy alopecia areata scalp (n=8), and alopecia totalis/universalis scalp (n=8). RNA was extracted with the PAXgene miRNA kit for fixed scalp, the miRNeasy kit for PBMCs, and the RNeasy kit for mouse skin. immunoSEQ multiplex PCR using 35 Vbeta forward primers and 13 Jbeta reverse primers was used to amplify TCRbeta CDR3 regions.

The library relied on the immunoSEQ multiplex PCR assay. For TCR sequencing, RNA was extracted from every sample and reverse transcribed into cDNA to serve as template. SuperScript III was used to make first-strand cDNA, primed with a 2:1 mix of oligo-dT and random hexamers. A synthetic immune receptor repertoire was used to measure amplification bias, and any remaining bias was corrected computationally. As for the authors' bioinformatics: Raw reads were preprocessed for error removal, and CDR3 was defined according to IMGT conventions as running from the conserved cysteine to phenylalanine. Clonality was calculated as 1 minus Shannon entropy normalized by log2 of the number of productive unique TCRs. CD4 or CD8 identity of scalp clones was inferred by cross-referencing scalp TCRbeta sequences with sorted blood CD4 and CD8 repertoires. TCRdb holds this immuneACCESS table with in-frame rearrangements only. Some clones are missing; in checked studies, unresolved V genes explain under half, and the rest has no known cause. That table is the source of V, J and clone size, and D and trimming were worked out from the DNA. This sample lists about 200,000 clones; more than 45% were detected once. The ten largest account for more than 5.5% of the sample.

The time point label for this specimen denotes: roughly 24 weeks on oral tofacitinib. Taken with the paper, the label for treatment or condition translates to: oral pan-JAK inhibitor, 5-10 mg twice daily. Lesional scalp punch biopsies and peripheral blood were obtained from alopecia areata patients. PBMCs were separated by density centrifugation and stained for CD3, CD4 and CD8, after which CD4+ and CD8+ T cells were sorted on a FACSAria. On this clone itself: The specificity of this receptor is unknown. No per-base quality is available; no much larger clone lies one base away.

Overall study results and their limits: Higher clonality and more expanded CD8+ clones were observed in lesional scalp than in normal scalp, particularly in alopecia totalis/universalis, a finding suggestive of antigenic drive. Shared TCR sequences between patients were less evident than in mice, which may be partly attributable to HLA diversity in the patient population. Many expanded lesional clones were found to persist in scalp and blood during tofacitinib treatment, and relapse after treatment cessation may be partly explained by this persistence. Because the treated cohort was small and had only one nonresponder, larger studies are needed to examine links between baseline CD8+ expansion and response. Scalp clonality and the number of expanded CD8+ clones among the top 100 scalp clones were significantly decreased by tofacitinib. Scalp TCR repertoire analysis is complicated because resident alphabeta T cells in normal human skin are also sequenced, whereas mouse skin is dominated by gammadelta T cells.

The CDR3 has 16 amino acids, counting the end cysteine and phenylalanine. Solely the CDR3 DNA is kept, with 48 bases framed from the first base. CDR1 MNHEY and CDR2 SMNVEV were looked up in the germline V gene (reference sequence). Trimming accounts for 2 bases at V and 3 bases at J, while the number of junction bases matched to no gene is 8. The rearranged segments are TRBV27 and TRBJ1-2, and 8 bases in between align with TRBD1. The sample was CD4+ T cells sorted from blood, taken at week 24, from a patient treated with tofacitinib. This clonotype was sampled from a human donor with alopecia areata. The DNA sequence is as follows: TGTGCCAGCAGTTTAACCCCCCCAGGGGGCTACTATGGCTACACCTTC. Protein translation: CASSLTPPGGYYGYTF.